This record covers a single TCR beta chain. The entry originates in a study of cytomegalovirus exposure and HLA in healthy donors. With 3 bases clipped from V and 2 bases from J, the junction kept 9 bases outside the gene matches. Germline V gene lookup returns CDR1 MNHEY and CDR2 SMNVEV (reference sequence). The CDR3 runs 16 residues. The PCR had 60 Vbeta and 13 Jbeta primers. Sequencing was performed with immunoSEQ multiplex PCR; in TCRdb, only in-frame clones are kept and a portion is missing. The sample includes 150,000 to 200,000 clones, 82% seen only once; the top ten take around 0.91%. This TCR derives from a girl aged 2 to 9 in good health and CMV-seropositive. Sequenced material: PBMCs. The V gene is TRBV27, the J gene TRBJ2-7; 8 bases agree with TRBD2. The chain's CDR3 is CASSFSSGRATYEQYF. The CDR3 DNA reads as TGTGCCAGCAGTTTCTCCTCCGGGAGGGCAACCTACGAGCAGTACTTC.